This TCR beta chain comes out of a study of OX40 agonist ivuxolimab in advanced cancers. Notes on the study in general: Clonal expansion in partial responders at 0.1-3.0 mg/kg ranked among the lowest. Expanded clones tended on average to be more numerous among CD8+ T cells than CD4+. In a subset of nonresponders, normalized T-cell clonal expansion was also low.

This clone was observed once. Its antigen is not identified. Assay used: immunoSEQ multiplex PCR; TCRdb lists only in-frame clones, some missing. The repertoire holds approximately 46,000 clones, with over 70% as singletons. The investigators sampled blood at baseline, at cycle 4 day 1, and at cycle 7 day 1. The receptor comes from an adult with an advanced solid tumor such as melanoma, head and neck, liver or kidney cancer. The sequences come from CD4+ or CD8+ T cells sorted from blood, collected in a trial of the OX40 agonist ivuxolimab.

CDR3 loop: CASKFSEETQYF. CDR3 DNA: TGCGCCAGCAAGTTCAGCGAAGAGACCCAGTACTTC. The chain recombines TRBV5-1 with TRBJ2-5; D is undetermined. CDR3 length: 12 residues. Trimming pared 6 bases from V and 3 bases from J, leaving 9 bases between. Germline V CDR1 and CDR2: SGHRS, YFSETQ. The variable domain in full, completed from reference TRBV5-1 and TRBJ2-5, reads KAGVTQTPRYLIKTRGQQVTLSCSPISGHRSVSWYQQTPGQGLQFLFEYFSETQRNKGNFPGRFSGRQFSNSRSEMNVSTLELGDSALYLCASKFSEETQYFGPGTRLLVL.